The T cell receptor (beta chain) under discussion was sequenced for a study of CD8 T cells in ankylosing spondylitis. A word on this clonotype: Its antigen is unknown.

The authors made TCR beta libraries by quantitative 5'-RACE with molecular barcodes. TCRdb called the 5' RACE reads again in MiXCR, with one record for every CDR3 protein. This repertoire shows around 440,000 distinct CDR3 sequences, roughly 17% found once; its top ten account for 1%. Broader study findings: Eight highly homologous variants formed a TCR beta motif that appeared characteristic of ankylosing spondylitis blood. Within peripheral blood, clones linked to disease were CD8+ and relatively rare. Reportedly, significant enrichment of disease-linked clones occurred in matched ankylosing spondylitis synovial fluid.

V lost 5 bases to trimming and J lost 0 bases; unmatched junction nucleotides: 4. CDR3 length: 14 amino acids. Germline CDR1 GTSNPN, CDR2 SVGIG (reference sequence). The chain uses TRBV30 and TRBJ1-1; 9 positions agree with TRBD1. This TCR was sampled from a male donor with ankylosing spondylitis. The sequenced material came from blood, either unsorted or a sorted T cell fraction (not recorded which). The CDR3 loop is CAWGGTGLNTEAFF. Written as DNA, the CDR3 is TGTGCCTGGGGGGGGACAGGGCTGAACACTGAAGCTTTCTTT.